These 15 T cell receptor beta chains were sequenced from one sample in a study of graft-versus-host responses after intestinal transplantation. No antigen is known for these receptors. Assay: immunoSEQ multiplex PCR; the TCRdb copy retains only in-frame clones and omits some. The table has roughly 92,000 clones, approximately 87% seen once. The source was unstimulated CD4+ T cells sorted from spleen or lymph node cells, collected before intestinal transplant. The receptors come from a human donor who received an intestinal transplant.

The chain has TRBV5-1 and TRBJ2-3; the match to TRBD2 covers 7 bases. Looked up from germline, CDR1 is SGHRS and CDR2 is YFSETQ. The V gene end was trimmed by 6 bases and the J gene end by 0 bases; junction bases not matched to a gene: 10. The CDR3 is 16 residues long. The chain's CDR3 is CASTPPSRGSTDTQYF. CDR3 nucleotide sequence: TGCGCCAGCACCCCACCATCGCGGGGGAGCACAGATACGCAGTATTTT.

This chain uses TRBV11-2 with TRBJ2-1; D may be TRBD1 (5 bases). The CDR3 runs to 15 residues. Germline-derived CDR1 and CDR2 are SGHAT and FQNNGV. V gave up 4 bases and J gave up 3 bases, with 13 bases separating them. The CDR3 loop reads CASSSSRTGYNEQFF. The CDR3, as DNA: TGTGCCAGCAGCTCCAGCCGCACAGGCTACAATGAGCAGTTCTTC.

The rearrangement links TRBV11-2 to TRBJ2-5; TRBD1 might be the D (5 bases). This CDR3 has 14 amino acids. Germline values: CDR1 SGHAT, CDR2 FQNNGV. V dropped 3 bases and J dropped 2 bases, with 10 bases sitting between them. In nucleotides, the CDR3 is TGTGCCAGCAGCTTTCTAAGGACACAAGAGACCCAGTACTTC. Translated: CASSFLRTQETQYF.

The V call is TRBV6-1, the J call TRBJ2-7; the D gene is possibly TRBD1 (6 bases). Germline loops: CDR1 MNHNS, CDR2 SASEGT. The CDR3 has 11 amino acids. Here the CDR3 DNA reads TGTGCGGCAGGGGAGCCCTACGAGCAGTACTTC. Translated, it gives CAAGEPYEQYF.

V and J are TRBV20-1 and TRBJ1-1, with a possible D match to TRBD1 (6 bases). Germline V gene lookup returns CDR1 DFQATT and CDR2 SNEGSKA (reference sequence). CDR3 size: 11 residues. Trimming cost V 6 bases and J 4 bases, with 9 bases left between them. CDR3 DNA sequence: TGCAGTGCCCAGGACAGCACTGAAGCTTTCTTT. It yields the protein CSAQDSTEAFF.

The CDR3 coding sequence is TGTGCCAGTAGTATAGCCCAGGGGTGGAATTCACCCCTCCACTTT. Its protein is CASSIAQGWNSPLHF. The chain is built from TRBV19 and TRBJ1-6; D is possibly TRBD1 (6 bases). Deletions cut 1 base from V and 7 bases from J, with 11 bases between. This CDR3 is built from 15 residues. Per germline, CDR1 LNHDA and CDR2 SQIVND (reference sequence).

The CDR3 here is CASSVVGGVDGYTF. CDR3 DNA sequence: TGTGCCAGCAGCGTAGTTGGAGGGGTGGATGGCTACACCTTC. The V call is TRBV9, the J call TRBJ1-2; a weak D match, TRBD1 (5 bases). CDR1 is SGDLS, CDR2 YYNGEE, per germline. Trimming took 0 bases from V and 6 from J, leaving 12 bases between them. This CDR3 is 14 amino acids long. Looking up the rest from reference TRBV9 and TRBJ1-2 gives the full variable domain: DSGVTQTPKHLITATGQRVTLRCSPRSGDLSVYWYQQSLDQGLQFLIQYYNGEERAKGNILERFSAQQFPDLHSELNLSSLELGDSALYFCASSVVGGVDGYTFGSGTRLTVV.

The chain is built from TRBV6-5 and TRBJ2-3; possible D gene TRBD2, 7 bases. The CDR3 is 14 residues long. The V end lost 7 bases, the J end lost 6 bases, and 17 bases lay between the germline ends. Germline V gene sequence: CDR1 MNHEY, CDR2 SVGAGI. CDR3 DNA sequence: TGTGCCAGCACAAGGGGAAGGGGGGGGGATACGCAGTATTTT. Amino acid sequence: CASTRGRGGDTQYF.

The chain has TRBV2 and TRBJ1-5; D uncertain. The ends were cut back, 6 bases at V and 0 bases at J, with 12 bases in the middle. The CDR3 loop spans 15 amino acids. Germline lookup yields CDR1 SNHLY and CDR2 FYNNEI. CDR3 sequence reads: CASREEAYSNQPQHF. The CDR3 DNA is TGTGCCAGCAGGGAGGAGGCTTATAGCAATCAGCCCCAGCATTTT.

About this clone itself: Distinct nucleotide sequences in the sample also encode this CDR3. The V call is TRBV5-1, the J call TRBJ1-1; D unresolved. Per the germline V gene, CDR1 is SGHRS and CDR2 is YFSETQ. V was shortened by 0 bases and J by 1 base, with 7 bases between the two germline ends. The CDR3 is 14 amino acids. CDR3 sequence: CASSLGHPNTEAFF. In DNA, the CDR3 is TGCGCCAGCAGCTTGGGACACCCGAACACTGAAGCTTTCTTT.

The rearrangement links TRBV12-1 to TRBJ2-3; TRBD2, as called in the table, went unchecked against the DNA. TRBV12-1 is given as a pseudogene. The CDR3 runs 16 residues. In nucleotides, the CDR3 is TGTGCCAGCAGCTTTGGGGGCGGGGGCTTCGGAGATACGCAGTATTTT. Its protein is CASSFGGGGFGDTQYF.

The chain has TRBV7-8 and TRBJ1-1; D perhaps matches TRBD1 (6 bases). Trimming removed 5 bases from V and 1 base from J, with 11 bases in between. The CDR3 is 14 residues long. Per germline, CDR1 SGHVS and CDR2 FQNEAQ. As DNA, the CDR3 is TGTGCCAGCAGCCCGGACAGTACGAACACTGAAGCTTTCTTT. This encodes CASSPDSTNTEAFF.

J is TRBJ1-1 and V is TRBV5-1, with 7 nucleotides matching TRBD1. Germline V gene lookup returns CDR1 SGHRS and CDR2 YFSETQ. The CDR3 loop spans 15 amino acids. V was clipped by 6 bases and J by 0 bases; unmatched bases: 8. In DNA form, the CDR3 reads TGCGCCAGCAACCGCGCAGACAGGGTGAACACTGAAGCTTTCTTT. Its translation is CASNRADRVNTEAFF.

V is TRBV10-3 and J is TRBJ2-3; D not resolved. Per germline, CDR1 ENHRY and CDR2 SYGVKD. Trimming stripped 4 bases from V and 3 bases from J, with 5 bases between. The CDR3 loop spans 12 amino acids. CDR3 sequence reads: CAISGATDTQYF. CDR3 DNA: TGTGCCATCAGTGGAGCAACAGATACGCAGTATTTT.

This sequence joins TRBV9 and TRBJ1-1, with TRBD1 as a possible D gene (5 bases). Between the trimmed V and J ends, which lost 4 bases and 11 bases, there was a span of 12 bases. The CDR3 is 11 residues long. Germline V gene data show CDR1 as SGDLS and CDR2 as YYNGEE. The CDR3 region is CASSPGGSAFF. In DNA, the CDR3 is TGTGCCAGCAGCCCGGGGGGGTCGGCTTTCTTT.